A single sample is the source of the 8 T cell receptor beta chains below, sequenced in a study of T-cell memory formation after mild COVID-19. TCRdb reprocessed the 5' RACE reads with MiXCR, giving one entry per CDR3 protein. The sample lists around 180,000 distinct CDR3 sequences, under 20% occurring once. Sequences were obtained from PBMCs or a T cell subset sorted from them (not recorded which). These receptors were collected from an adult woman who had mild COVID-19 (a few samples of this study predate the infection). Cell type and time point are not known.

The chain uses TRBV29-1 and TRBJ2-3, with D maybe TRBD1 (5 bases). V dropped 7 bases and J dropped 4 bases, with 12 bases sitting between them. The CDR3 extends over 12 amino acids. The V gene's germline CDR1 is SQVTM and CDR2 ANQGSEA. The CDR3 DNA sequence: TGCAGCGGCGAATCAGGGCCAGATACGCAGTATTTT. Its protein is CSGESGPDTQYF.

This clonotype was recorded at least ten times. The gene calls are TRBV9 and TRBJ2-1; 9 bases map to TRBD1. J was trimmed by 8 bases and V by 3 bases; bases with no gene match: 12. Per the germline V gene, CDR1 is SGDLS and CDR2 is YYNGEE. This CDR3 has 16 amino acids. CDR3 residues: CASSARTGDSWDEQFF. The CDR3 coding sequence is TGTGCCAGCAGCGCCCGGACAGGGGACAGCTGGGATGAGCAGTTCTTC.

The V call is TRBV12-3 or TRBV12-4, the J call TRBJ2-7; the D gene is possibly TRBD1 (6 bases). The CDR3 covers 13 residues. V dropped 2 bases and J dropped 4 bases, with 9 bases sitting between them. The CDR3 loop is CASSLPGQYEQYF. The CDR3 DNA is TGTGCCAGCAGTTTACCAGGACAGTACGAGCAGTACTTC.

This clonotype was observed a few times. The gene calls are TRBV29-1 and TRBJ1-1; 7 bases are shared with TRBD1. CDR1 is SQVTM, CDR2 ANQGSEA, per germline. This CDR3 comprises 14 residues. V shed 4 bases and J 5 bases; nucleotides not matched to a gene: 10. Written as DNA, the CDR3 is TGCAGCGTTGGATACAGGGGAAAAACTACTGAAGCTTTCTTT. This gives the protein CSVGYRGKTTEAFF. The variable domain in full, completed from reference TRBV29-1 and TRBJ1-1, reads SAVISQKPSRDICQRGTSLTIQCQVDSQVTMMFWYRQQPGQSLTLIATANQGSEATYESGFVIDKFPISRPNLTFSTLTVSNMSPEDSSIYLCSVGYRGKTTEAFFGQGTRLTVV.

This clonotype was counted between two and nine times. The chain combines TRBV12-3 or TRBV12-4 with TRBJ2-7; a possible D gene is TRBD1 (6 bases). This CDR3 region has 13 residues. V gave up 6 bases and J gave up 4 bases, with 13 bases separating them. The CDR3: CASSTGSSYEQYF. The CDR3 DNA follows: TGTGCCAGCAGCACAGGGTCCTCGTACGAGCAGTACTTC.

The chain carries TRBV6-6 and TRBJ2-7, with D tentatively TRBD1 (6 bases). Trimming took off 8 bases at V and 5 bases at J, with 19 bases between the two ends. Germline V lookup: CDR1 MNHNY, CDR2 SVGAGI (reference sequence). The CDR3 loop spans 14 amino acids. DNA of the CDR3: TGTGCCAGCGGAGAAGGGGGTTCAGGAAACGAGCAGTACTTC. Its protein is CASGEGGSGNEQYF.

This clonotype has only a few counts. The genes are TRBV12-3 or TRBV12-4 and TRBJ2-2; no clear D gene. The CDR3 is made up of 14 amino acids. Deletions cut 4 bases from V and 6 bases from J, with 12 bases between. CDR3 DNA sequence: TGTGCCAGCAGTTCTGGTCGGGCCGCCGGGGAGCTGTTTTTT. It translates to CASSSGRAAGELFF.

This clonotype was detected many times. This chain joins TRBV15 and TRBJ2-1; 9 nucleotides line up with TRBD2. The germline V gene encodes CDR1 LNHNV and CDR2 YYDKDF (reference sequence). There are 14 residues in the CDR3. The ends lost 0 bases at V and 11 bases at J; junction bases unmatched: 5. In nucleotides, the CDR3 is TGTGCCACCAGCAGAGATGGGCTAGCGGGGAAGCAGTTCTTC. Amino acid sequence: CATSRDGLAGKQFF.